The 21 T cell receptor beta chains presented below share a single source sample, sequenced in a study of OX40 agonist ivuxolimab in advanced cancers. This table comes from immunoSEQ multiplex PCR, and its TCRdb copy is limited to in-frame clones, with some not included. The top ten hold more than 4.5% of the sample, which has around 58,000 clones, 87% seen once. The material sequenced was CD4+ or CD8+ T cells sorted from blood, taken in a trial of the OX40 agonist ivuxolimab. The origin of the receptors is an adult with an advanced solid tumor such as melanoma, head and neck, liver or kidney cancer.

The chain is built from TRBV19 and TRBJ1-5; the D is unclear. The germline V and J ends were trimmed by 3 bases and 3 bases, with 12 bases remaining between them. This CDR3 is 15 amino acids long. Germline-derived CDR1 and CDR2 are LNHDA and SQIVND (reference sequence). CDR3 sequence: CASSILRANNQPQHF. The CDR3 DNA follows: TGTGCCAGTAGTATCTTAAGGGCCAACAATCAGCCCCAGCATTTT.

This chain joins TRBV6-6 and TRBJ1-6; D may be TRBD1 (5 bases). Trimming took 2 bases from V and 7 from J, leaving 6 bases between them. CDR1 and CDR2 from the germline V gene are MNHNY and SVGAGI (reference sequence). The CDR3 length is 13 residues. The CDR3 loop reads CASSYDRNSPLHF. In DNA, the CDR3 is TGTGCCAGCAGTTACGACAGAAATTCACCCCTCCACTTT.

This clone appeared once. The V gene is TRBV28, the J gene TRBJ1-5; D uncertain. V shed 4 bases and J shed 6 bases, with 16 bases lying between them. Germline CDR1 and CDR2: MDHEN and SYDVKM. This CDR3 has 15 residues. CDR3: CASSSPGGLSQPQHF. CDR3 sequence (DNA): TGTGCCAGCAGTTCCCCGGGAGGGCTGAGTCAGCCCCAGCATTTT.

V gene TRBV11-2 combines with J gene TRBJ1-5; D is unresolved. V shed 5 bases and J shed 3 bases, with 8 bases lying between them. The germline V gene encodes CDR1 SGHAT and CDR2 FQNNGV. The CDR3 has 13 amino acids. DNA of the CDR3: TGTGCCAGCAGCCAGTCACTCAATCAGCCCCAGCATTTT. Translated, it gives CASSQSLNQPQHF.

This clone came up once. J is TRBJ2-3 and V is TRBV9, with 8 bases identical to TRBD1. Germline V lookup: CDR1 SGDLS, CDR2 YYNGEE. There are 16 residues in the CDR3. V shed 4 bases, J shed 3 bases, and the junction held 10 bases outside the gene matches. The CDR3 here is CASSPSGQGWTDTQYF. The CDR3 region has the DNA TGTGCCAGCAGCCCCTCCGGACAGGGATGGACAGATACGCAGTATTTT.

The chain carries TRBV10-3 and TRBJ2-1; D gene ambiguous. The CDR3 spans 12 residues. V lost 4 bases to trimming and J lost 6 bases, with 7 bases between them. The germline V gene encodes CDR1 ENHRY and CDR2 SYGVKD. The DNA of the CDR3 is TGTGCCATCAGTGGGGGAAGCAATGAGCAGTTCTTC. Its protein is CAISGGSNEQFF.

CDR3 in DNA: TGTGCCAGCAGCTCTAGCGGGACCGGGGAGCTGTTTTTT. This encodes CASSSSGTGELFF. This chain links TRBV11-3 with TRBJ2-2; 8 bases map to TRBD2. J gave up 5 bases and V 4 bases, and 0 bases lay outside the gene matches. CDR1 is SGHNT, CDR2 YENEEA, per germline. This CDR3 is 13 amino acids long.

The chain uses TRBV18 and TRBJ1-3, with D unresolved. Germline CDR1 KGHSH, CDR2 LQKENI. Trimming stripped 5 bases from V and 0 bases from J, with 14 bases between. The CDR3 loop spans 16 amino acids. Written as DNA, the CDR3 is TGTGCCAGCTCAGGCATGACGTTATTCTCTGGAAACACCATATATTTT. Protein sequence: CASSGMTLFSGNTIYF.

The chain joins TRBV30 to TRBJ1-2; 11 bases align to TRBD1. CDR3 size: 14 residues. Germline V gives CDR1 GTSNPN, CDR2 SVGIG (reference sequence). V lost 1 base to trimming and J lost 4 bases; unmatched junction nucleotides: 2. In DNA form, the CDR3 reads TGTGCCTGGAGTGCCGGGACAGGGGGCTATGGCTACACCTTC. It is translated as CAWSAGTGGYGYTF.

The chain links TRBV9 to TRBJ2-5; 10 bases map to TRBD2. V lost 2 bases to trimming and J lost 0 bases; unmatched junction nucleotides: 7. The V gene's germline CDR1 is SGDLS and CDR2 YYNGEE. The CDR3 sequence is 17 residues long. In nucleotides, the CDR3 is TGTGCCAGCAGCGTTGCGGCTAGCGGGGGAAACCAAGAGACCCAGTACTTC. Amino acid sequence: CASSVAASGGNQETQYF.

The chain joins TRBV19 to TRBJ1-5; a possible D gene is TRBD1 (6 bases). The CDR3 is made up of 12 amino acids. Trimming shortened V by 11 bases and J by 7 bases, and 15 bases separated the two germline ends. Germline V lookup: CDR1 LNHDA, CDR2 SQIVND (reference sequence). The CDR3 nucleotides are TGTGCCTCAAGGGGGGGGTGGCAGCCCCAGCATTTT. Its protein is CASRGGWQPQHF. The whole variable domain, remainder taken from reference TRBV19 and TRBJ1-5, is DGGITQSPKYLFRKEGQNVTLSCEQNLNHDAMYWYRQDPGQGLRLIYYSQIVNDFQKGDIAEGYSVSREKKESFPLTVTSAQKNPTAFYLCASRGGWQPQHFGDGTRLSIL.

This sequence joins TRBV13 and TRBJ2-5; D remains ambiguous. This CDR3 contains 13 residues. The ends were cut back, 1 base at V and 2 bases at J, with 5 bases in the middle. Germline V gene lookup returns CDR1 PRHDT and CDR2 FYEKMQ (reference sequence). The CDR3 region is CASSLDTQETQYF. The CDR3 DNA sequence: TGTGCCAGCAGCTTAGACACACAAGAGACCCAGTACTTC.

The rearrangement links TRBV5-1 to TRBJ2-3; D call uncertain. Trimming removed 0 bases at V and 5 bases at J, with 10 bases between. Looked up from germline, CDR1 is SGHRS and CDR2 is YFSETQ. The CDR3 spans 14 residues. As DNA, the CDR3 is TGCGCCAGCAGCTTGGCCCAGGTGGGAGATACGCAGTATTTT. Translation gives CASSLAQVGDTQYF.

The chain employs TRBV5-1 and TRBJ1-2, with D hard to call. V shed 4 bases and J shed 0 bases, with 16 bases lying between them. The CDR3 is 16 amino acids. In germline, CDR1 is SGHRS, CDR2 YFSETQ. CDR3 coding DNA: TGCGCCAGCAGCCAACAAAGCGGGGTTCCTAACTATGGCTACACCTTC. This encodes CASSQQSGVPNYGYTF.

The V gene is TRBV28, the J gene TRBJ2-7; 9 bases are a match to TRBD1. The V and J ends lost 5 bases and 4 bases, in that order; junction bases with no gene match: 6. In germline, CDR1 is MDHEN, CDR2 SYDVKM. The CDR3 length is 14 residues. CDR3 sequence reads: CASSPGQGRYEQYF. In DNA, the CDR3 is TGTGCCAGCAGTCCCGGACAGGGGAGGTACGAGCAGTACTTC.

CDR3 nucleotides: TGTGCCAGCAGTTCCCACCGGGACAGGGGACTTAAGCAGTACTTC. The encoded protein is CASSSHRDRGLKQYF. V usage is TRBV27 and J usage is TRBJ2-7; TRBD1 matches at 10 bases. The V gene end was trimmed by 4 bases and the J gene end by 8 bases; junction bases not matched to a gene: 11. This CDR3 is built from 15 residues. Per the germline V gene, CDR1 is MNHEY and CDR2 is SMNVEV (reference sequence).

This clone was found once. V and J are TRBV5-4 and TRBJ1-1; D remains unclear. The CDR3 totals 13 residues. V was pared by 4 bases and J by 5 bases, with 12 bases between. The germline CDR1 and CDR2 sequences are SGHNT and YYREEE (reference sequence). For the CDR3, the DNA is TGTGCCAGCAGCACTACTGACTATACTGAAGCTTTCTTT. Protein product: CASSTTDYTEAFF.

The rearrangement links TRBV5-1 to TRBJ1-4; 7 bases line up with TRBD1. V trimming: 4 bases; J trimming: 7 bases; junction bases outside the gene matches: 7. Germline CDR1 is SGHRS and CDR2 is YFSETQ. There are 14 residues in the CDR3. CDR3 sequence reads: CASSNRQGGEKLFF. As DNA, the CDR3 is TGCGCCAGCAGCAACCGACAGGGCGGTGAAAAACTGTTTTTT.

The chain couples TRBV7-2 to TRBJ1-4; D remains ambiguous. The V gene's germline CDR1 is SGHTA and CDR2 FQGNSA. The CDR3 extends over 14 amino acids. V was cut by 3 bases and J by 8 bases, with 13 bases left in between. This CDR3 reads CASSFQLGGEKLFF. The CDR3 region has the DNA TGTGCCAGCAGCTTTCAACTTGGCGGCGAAAAACTGTTTTTT.

J is TRBJ2-1 and V is TRBV5-8, with D perhaps matching TRBD2 (6 bases). Between the trimmed V and J ends, which lost 7 bases and 1 base, there was a span of 12 bases. The germline V gene encodes CDR1 SGHTS and CDR2 YDEGEE. CDR3 length equals 14 residues. CDR3 residues: CASGRSRSYNEQFF. The CDR3, as DNA: TGTGCCAGCGGGAGGAGTAGGTCCTACAATGAGCAGTTCTTC.

This chain connects TRBV4-1 to TRBJ1-1; TRBD1 is a possible D gene (6 bases). The CDR3 is 15 amino acids. Germline loops: CDR1 MGHRA, CDR2 YSYEKL. The V gene lost 6 bases and the J gene lost 1 base, with 15 bases spanning the gap. The CDR3 spells CASSQTKQGNTEAFF. For the CDR3, the DNA is TGCGCCAGCAGTCAAACTAAACAGGGGAACACTGAAGCTTTCTTT.